This record looks at one T cell receptor (beta chain) sequence and its context. CDR1 and CDR2 from the germline V gene are SGHTA and FQGTGA. This CDR3 contains 13 residues. Losses at the gene ends were 5 bases for V and 5 bases for J; bases not matched to a gene: 5. These data are taken from a study of blood T cell repertoires in COVID-19. Whole-study context: Researchers got acute and convalescent COVID-19 samples from the United States, Italy and Spain.

As handled by the study authors: Amplification with reference gene primers provided the estimates of nucleated cell counts. Sequencing was performed with immunoSEQ multiplex PCR; in TCRdb, only in-frame clones are kept and a portion is missing. The DNA was the basis for D and trimming; V, J and clone size are from that table. The table lists roughly 100,000 clones, 78% of them singletons, with approximately 9.8% in the top ten. This clonotype was obtained from a man aged 60-69 years with active or convalescent COVID-19. This chain links TRBV7-3 with TRBJ1-1, with 7 bases fitting TRBD1. The sequencing sample was made of peripheral blood. Here the CDR3 reads CASSQGGRTEAFF. In DNA, the CDR3 is TGTGCCAGCAGCCAGGGGGGTCGGACTGAAGCTTTCTTT.